The 13 T cell receptor beta chains in this list originate from one sample, sequenced in a study of spatial heterogeneity in lung cancer (dated by TCRdb to about 2019). What the time point label conveys for this sample: sample taken at primary tumor resection. Library prep was done by 5' RACE. Sequencer: NextSeq 500. Using fastp trimming at Q25 and MiXCR clonotype assembly, TCRdb reanalyzed the public sequencing data and kept in-frame beta chains. Every distinct CDR3 protein forms one entry, paired with its most common genes and DNA. This sample gives 2,800 or so distinct CDR3 sequences in total; approximately 2.9% of them show up just once. Approximately 26% of the sample belongs to the ten largest clones. The sequenced sample was normal lung tissue next to the tumor, obtained at surgery. The origin of the receptors is a male donor with early-stage non-small cell lung cancer.

By share, this clonotype ranks as medium-sized. This rearrangement joins TRBV19 to TRBJ1-4; possible D gene TRBD1, 6 bases. Trimming took 5 bases from V and 7 from J, leaving 20 bases between them. The CDR3 sequence is 16 residues long. Germline CDR1 LNHDA, CDR2 SQIVND (reference sequence). CDR3 coding DNA: TGTGCCAGTAGTCCGAGACCGACAGGCCGAGGTGAAAAACTGTTTTTT. Translating it yields CASSPRPTGRGEKLFF.

Ten or more counts support this clonotype. This chain links TRBV13 with TRBJ2-1; 7 bases map to TRBD2. With V trimmed by 0 bases and J by 5 bases, 1 base remained unmatched. Germline V gene sequence: CDR1 PRHDT, CDR2 FYEKMQ (reference sequence). This CDR3 spans 14 amino acids. CDR3 protein: CASSLGLADNEQFF. CDR3 nucleotide sequence: TGTGCCAGCAGCTTAGGCCTAGCGGACAATGAGCAGTTCTTC.

This clonotype ranks as medium-sized. The chain links TRBV28 to TRBJ2-5, with 7 bases aligning to TRBD1. V lost 3 bases to trimming and J lost 4 bases; unmatched junction nucleotides: 17. Germline CDR1 is MDHEN and CDR2 is SYDVKM. The length of the CDR3 is 18 residues. The CDR3 bases are TGTGCCAGCAGTTTTCGGGGTGGGGGACAGAAAGAGAGAGAGACCCAGTACTTC. Its protein product is CASSFRGGGQKERETQYF.

This clonotype is deemed medium-sized. The gene calls are TRBV12-3 or TRBV12-4 and TRBJ2-7, with 9 positions matching TRBD2. Unmatched junction bases numbered 10, after V lost 5 bases and J lost 2 bases. CDR3 size: 16 residues. CDR3 nucleotide sequence: TGTGCCAGCAGTAGGCGGACTAGCGTGGGGGCCTACGAGCAGTACTTC. It yields the protein CASSRRTSVGAYEQYF.

In its sample, this clonotype ranks as medium-sized. This chain connects TRBV12-3 or TRBV12-4 to TRBJ1-1; D ambiguous. V lost 3 bases and J 1 base, leaving 6 bases between the germline ends. CDR3 length: 13 amino acids. CDR3 in DNA: TGTGCCAGCAGTTTGGGAGAGAACACTGAAGCTTTCTTT. Amino acids: CASSLGENTEAFF.

A note on this clonotype: At one end the junction does not follow the germline gene, possibly because of a read error. This chain joins TRBV7-8 and TRBJ1-4; D possibly corresponds to TRBD1 (5 bases). Germline-derived CDR1 and CDR2 are SGHVS and FQNEAQ. CDR3 length: 14 amino acids. The CDR3 loop is CTSSTRAGGEKLFF. The DNA of the CDR3 is TGTACCAGCAGCACCAGGGCCGGGGGGGAAAAACTGTTTTTT.

This clonotype was recorded many times. As DNA, the CDR3 is TGTGCCAGCAGTACGCCGGGACTAGGCACAGATACGCAGTATTTT. Amino acid sequence: CASSTPGLGTDTQYF. The chain joins TRBV6-6 to TRBJ2-3, with TRBD2 identical over 8 bases. V dropped 5 bases and J dropped 1; count of bases not matched to a gene: 5. The CDR3 totals 15 residues. The germline gives CDR1 MNHNY, CDR2 SVGAGI (reference sequence).

This clonotype is categorized as medium-sized. The rearrangement links TRBV5-1 to TRBJ2-3; no clear D gene. Germline values: CDR1 SGHRS, CDR2 YFSETQ. The ends were cut back, 0 bases at V and 2 bases at J, with 7 bases in the middle. This CDR3 spans 14 amino acids. CDR3: CASSLDGVTDTQYF. CDR3 in DNA: TGCGCCAGCAGCTTGGACGGTGTCACAGATACGCAGTATTTT.

The chain carries TRBV6-1 and TRBJ1-5; possible D gene TRBD1, 5 bases. This CDR3 contains 12 residues. Trimming pared 4 bases from V and 8 bases from J, leaving 9 bases between. Germline V lookup: CDR1 MNHNS, CDR2 SASEGT. The chain's CDR3 is CASSVRDEPQHF. The CDR3 DNA reads TGTGCCAGCAGTGTAAGGGACGAGCCCCAGCATTTT.

Judged by abundance, this clonotype is large. This chain joins TRBV27 and TRBJ2-7, with D maybe TRBD1 (5 bases). The CDR3 is 15 residues long. Between the trimmed V and J ends, which lost 3 bases and 0 bases, there was a span of 12 bases. CDR1 is MNHEY and CDR2 is SMNVEV in the germline V gene (reference sequence). The CDR3 protein is CASSLSIQASYEQYF. The CDR3 region has the DNA TGTGCCAGCAGTTTGTCCATACAGGCCTCCTACGAGCAGTACTTC.

This chain joins TRBV4-3 and TRBJ2-1, with D perhaps TRBD2 (7 bases). Germline V gene sequence: CDR1 LGHNA, CDR2 YSLEER. Trimming removed 3 bases from V and 3 bases from J, with 15 bases in between. The CDR3 sequence is 16 residues long. CDR3 sequence reads: CASSQDSGTLYNEQFF. CDR3 DNA sequence: TGCGCCAGCAGCCAGGACAGCGGGACTCTCTACAATGAGCAGTTCTTC.

The chain is built from TRBV9 and TRBJ1-6; the match to TRBD1 covers 7 bases. This CDR3 is 17 amino acids long. Trimming cost V 0 bases and J 5 bases; bases outside gene matches: 8. The germline V gene encodes CDR1 SGDLS and CDR2 YYNGEE. The CDR3 protein is CASSVGEGAPNNSPLHF. Here the CDR3 DNA reads TGTGCCAGCAGCGTAGGGGAGGGGGCGCCGAATAATTCACCCCTCCACTTT. Variable domain in full (rest from reference TRBV9 and TRBJ1-6): DSGVTQTPKHLITATGQRVTLRCSPRSGDLSVYWYQQSLDQGLQFLIQYYNGEERAKGNILERFSAQQFPDLHSELNLSSLELGDSALYFCASSVGEGAPNNSPLHFGNGTRLTVT.

This clonotype was detected many times. V and J are TRBV9 and TRBJ2-7; 10 bases fit TRBD2. The CDR3 is 15 residues long. The germline gives CDR1 SGDLS, CDR2 YYNGEE. The J segment lost 3 bases and the V segment lost 4 bases, leaving 7 bases of the junction unmatched. CDR3 amino acids: CASSSDGLADYEQYF. Written as DNA, the CDR3 is TGTGCCAGCAGCTCGGACGGACTAGCGGACTACGAGCAGTACTTC.